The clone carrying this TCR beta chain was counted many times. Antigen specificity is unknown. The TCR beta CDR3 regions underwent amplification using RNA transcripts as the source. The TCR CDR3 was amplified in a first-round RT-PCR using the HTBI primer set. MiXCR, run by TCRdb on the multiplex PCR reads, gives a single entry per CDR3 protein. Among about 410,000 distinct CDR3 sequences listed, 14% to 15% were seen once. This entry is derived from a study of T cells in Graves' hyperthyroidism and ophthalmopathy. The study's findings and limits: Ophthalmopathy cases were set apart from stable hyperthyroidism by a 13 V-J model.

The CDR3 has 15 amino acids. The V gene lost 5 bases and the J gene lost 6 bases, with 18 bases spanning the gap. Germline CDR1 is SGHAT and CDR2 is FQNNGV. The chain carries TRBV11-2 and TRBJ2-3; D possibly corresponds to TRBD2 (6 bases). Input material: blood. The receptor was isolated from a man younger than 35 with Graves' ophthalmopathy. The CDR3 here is CASSLVLAIPDTQYF. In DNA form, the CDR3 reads TGTGCCAGCAGCCTTGTACTAGCCATCCCGGATACGCAGTATTTT.